These 9 T cell receptor beta chains were all obtained from the same sample, sequenced in a study of shared clonotypes between healthy human individuals. Profiled with immunoSEQ multiplex PCR; TCRdb holds only in-frame clones, not every one. The table records hundreds of thousands of clones, approximately 96% of them present only once. Sequenced: memory CD8+ T cells sorted from blood. Subset here: CD45RO+ cells pooled with CCR7-negative TemRA cells. The receptors originated from a man aged 25 to 40 in good health.

This chain connects TRBV5-4 to TRBJ2-2; 16 bases fit TRBD2. The CDR3 has 18 residues. CDR1 and CDR2 (germline): SGHNT, YYREEE (reference sequence). The J segment lost 5 bases and the V segment lost 5 bases, leaving 9 bases of the junction unmatched. CDR3 loop: CASRAGLAGGPGTGELFF. CDR3 nucleotides: TGTGCCAGCAGGGCGGGACTAGCGGGAGGGCCGGGTACCGGGGAGCTGTTTTTT.

The chain links TRBV19 to TRBJ2-6; D assignment may be TRBD1 or TRBD2 (5 bases each). This CDR3 has 18 amino acids. Germline V gene sequence: CDR1 LNHDA, CDR2 SQIVND (reference sequence). Trimming pared 4 bases from V and 0 bases from J, leaving 16 bases between. For the CDR3, the DNA is TGTGCCAGTAGTAGAGACAACCCCGGGACCTCTGGGGCCAACGTCCTGACTTTC. The encoded protein is CASSRDNPGTSGANVLTF.

This clone was detected only once. The chain has TRBV5-1 and TRBJ2-5; 10 nucleotides agree with TRBD1. The CDR3 has 15 residues. V lost 4 bases and J lost 2; bases outside the gene matches: 5. Germline V gives CDR1 SGHRS, CDR2 YFSETQ. The CDR3 region has the DNA TGCGCCAGCAGCGCAGACAGGGGGCCTCAAGAGACCCAGTACTTC. It is translated as CASSADRGPQETQYF.

The chain recombines TRBV5-1 with TRBJ2-3; TRBD2 agrees at 7 bases. Per the germline V gene, CDR1 is SGHRS and CDR2 is YFSETQ. V was pared by 3 bases and J by 4 bases, with 5 bases of the junction left unmatched. The CDR3 is made up of 14 amino acids. CDR3 loop: CASSSSGVPDTQYF. The CDR3 DNA reads TGCGCCAGCAGCTCCAGCGGGGTCCCAGATACGCAGTATTTT.

The rearrangement joins TRBV7-9 to TRBJ2-1; D possibly corresponds to TRBD1 (6 bases). Germline-derived CDR1 and CDR2 are SEHNR and FQNEAQ (reference sequence). V lost 2 bases and J 0 bases, leaving 11 bases between the germline ends. The CDR3 length is 16 residues. Here the CDR3 DNA reads TGTGCCAGCAGCTTAACAGGGACGAGCTCCTACAATGAGCAGTTCTTC. Amino acids: CASSLTGTSSYNEQFF.

The chain uses TRBV25-1 and TRBJ2-2; no clear D. Trimming took off 7 bases at V and 0 bases at J, with 12 bases between the two ends. Germline assignment: CDR1 MGHDK and CDR2 SYGVNS. This CDR3 is 15 amino acids long. The CDR3 DNA follows: TGTGCCAGCACGGGTATTGGAGCGAACACCGGGGAGCTGTTTTTT. Its translation is CASTGIGANTGELFF.

The rearrangement links TRBV19 to TRBJ1-2, with 7 bases that match TRBD1. The CDR3 contains 13 residues. V gave up 6 bases and J gave up 4 bases; unmatched junction bases: 5. Germline V gene data show CDR1 as LNHDA and CDR2 as SQIVND (reference sequence). CDR3: CASRPGTAYGYTF. CDR3 DNA: TGTGCCAGTAGACCCGGGACAGCCTATGGCTACACCTTC.

The V gene is TRBV7-2, the J gene TRBJ2-7; D might be TRBD1 or TRBD2, each matching 5 bases. Trimming took 5 bases from V and 9 from J, leaving 17 bases between them. CDR3 size: 13 residues. The V gene's germline CDR1 is SGHTA and CDR2 FQGNSA. The CDR3 DNA follows: TGTGCCAGCAGCCTGGGGCTAGCTGGAACGCAGTACTTC. This sequence encodes CASSLGLAGTQYF.

The rearrangement uses TRBV5-4 and TRBJ2-7, with no clear D. Trimming stripped 1 base from V and 2 bases from J, with 10 bases between. The CDR3 spans 14 residues. Germline V gene lookup returns CDR1 SGHNT and CDR2 YYREEE (reference sequence). For the CDR3, the DNA is TGTGCCAGCAGCTTGCGGACGGACCCCTACGAGCAGTACTTC. It codes for CASSLRTDPYEQYF.